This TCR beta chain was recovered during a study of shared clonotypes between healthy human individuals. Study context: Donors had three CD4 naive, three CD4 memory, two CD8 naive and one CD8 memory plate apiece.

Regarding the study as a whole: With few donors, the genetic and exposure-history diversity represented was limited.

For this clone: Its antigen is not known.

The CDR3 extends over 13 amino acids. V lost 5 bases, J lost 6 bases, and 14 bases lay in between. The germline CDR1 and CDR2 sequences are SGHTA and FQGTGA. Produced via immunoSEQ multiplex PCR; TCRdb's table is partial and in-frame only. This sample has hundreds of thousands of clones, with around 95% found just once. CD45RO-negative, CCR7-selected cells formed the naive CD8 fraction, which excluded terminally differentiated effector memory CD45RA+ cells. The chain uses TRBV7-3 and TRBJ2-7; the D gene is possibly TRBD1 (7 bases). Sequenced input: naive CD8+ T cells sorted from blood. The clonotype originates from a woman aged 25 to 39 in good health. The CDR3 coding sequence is TGTGCCAGCAGCCCCTTGGAGGGGGCCGAGCAGTACTTC. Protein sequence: CASSPLEGAEQYF.